The text below deals with one T cell receptor (beta chain). As handled by the study authors: Cell counts per sample came from amplifying reference gene primers. Method: immunoSEQ multiplex PCR; TCRdb's copy keeps in-frame clones and lacks some. For V, J and clone size, that table is used; D and trimming come from the DNA. This sample has about 12,000 clones, with about 88% found just once. These data come from a study of blood T cell repertoires in COVID-19. Study-wide background: COVID-19 samples collected from the United States, Italy and Spain covered acute and convalescent phases. The cDNA or gDNA used as material had been derived from T cells, B-cell-depleted T cells, or PBMCs.

V dropped 4 bases and J dropped 2 bases, with 15 bases sitting between them. The germline V gene has CDR1 MNHEY and CDR2 SMNVEV (reference sequence). This CDR3 comprises 16 residues. The receptor was derived from a human donor in a cohort sampled during active COVID-19. Source material: peripheral blood. The rearrangement joins TRBV27 to TRBJ1-5, with a possible D match to TRBD1 (5 bases). The chain's CDR3 is CASSSHSGLGNQPQHF. As DNA, the CDR3 is TGTGCCAGCAGTTCCCATTCAGGGTTAGGCAATCAGCCCCAGCATTTT.